This T cell receptor beta chain was identified during a study of blood T cell repertoires in COVID-19. Study details: Researchers got acute and convalescent COVID-19 samples from the United States, Italy and Spain. T cells, B-cell-depleted T cells, or PBMCs supplied cDNA or gDNA.

CDR3 length equals 14 residues. The V end was cut by 0 bases, the J end by 1 base, with 7 bases between. Germline lookup yields CDR1 SGDLS and CDR2 YYNGEE. Methods used by the authors: Amplified reference gene primers provided the basis for estimating nucleated cell counts. Data came from immunoSEQ multiplex PCR; TCRdb stores just in-frame clones and leaves some out. The DNA was the basis for D and trimming; V, J and clone size are from that table. The repertoire holds more than 250,000 clones, with approximately 90% as singletons. The rearrangement uses TRBV9 and TRBJ1-1; tentatively, D is TRBD1 (6 bases). This clonotype was obtained from a woman between 40 and 55 years old with acute COVID-19. The material sequenced was PBMCs or T cells enriched from blood (not recorded which). In DNA, the CDR3 is TGTGCCAGCAGCGTAGGGGGGCAGAACACTGAAGCTTTCTTT. This encodes CASSVGGQNTEAFF.